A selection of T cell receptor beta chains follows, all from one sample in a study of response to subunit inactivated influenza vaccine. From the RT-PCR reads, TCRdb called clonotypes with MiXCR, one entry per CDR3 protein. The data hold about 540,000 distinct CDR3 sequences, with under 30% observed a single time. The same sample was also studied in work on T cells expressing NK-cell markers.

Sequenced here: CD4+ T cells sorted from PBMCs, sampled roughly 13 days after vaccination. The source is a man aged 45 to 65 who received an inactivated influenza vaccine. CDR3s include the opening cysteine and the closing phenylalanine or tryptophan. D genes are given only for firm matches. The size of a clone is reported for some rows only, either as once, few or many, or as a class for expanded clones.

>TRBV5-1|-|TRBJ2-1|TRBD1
CASSSQWTGGYNEQFF
TGCGCCAGCAGCTCTCAATGGACAGGGGGCTACAATGAGCAGTTCTTC
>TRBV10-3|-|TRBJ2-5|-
CAISESRTGGQETQYF
TGTGCCATCAGTGAGTCGAGAACGGGCGGCCAAGAGACCCAGTACTTC
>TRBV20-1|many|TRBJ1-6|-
CSARDFPNSPLHF
TGCAGTGCTAGAGATTTTCCAAATTCACCCCTCCACTTT
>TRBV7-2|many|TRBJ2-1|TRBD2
CASSPVAGVGYEQFF
TGTGCCAGCAGCCCGGTGGCGGGAGTGGGATATGAGCAGTTCTTC
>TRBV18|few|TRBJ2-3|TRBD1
CASSLPTGGTDTQYF
TGTGCCAGCTCACTGCCGACAGGGGGTACAGATACGCAGTATTTT
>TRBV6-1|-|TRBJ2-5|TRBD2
CATSPLGGSPQETQYF
TGTGCCACATCACCACTGGGCGGGAGCCCCCAAGAGACCCAGTACTTC
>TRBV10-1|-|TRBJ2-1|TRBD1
CASSESGDSNEQFF
TGCGCCAGCAGTGAGTCGGGGGACAGCAATGAGCAGTTCTTC
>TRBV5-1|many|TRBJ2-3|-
CASRTGQPDTQYF
TGCGCCAGCAGAACGGGCCAGCCAGATACGCAGTATTTT
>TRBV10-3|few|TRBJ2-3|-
CAISGLVYGTDTQYF
TGTGCCATCAGTGGGCTCGTCTACGGCACAGATACGCAGTATTTT
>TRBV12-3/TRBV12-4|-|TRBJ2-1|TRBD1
CASTEQGAVYNEQFF
TGTGCCAGCACCGAACAGGGGGCTGTCTACAATGAGCAGTTCTTC
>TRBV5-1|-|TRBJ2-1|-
CASSHGPSSYNVQFF
TGCGCCAGCAGCCATGGTCCCAGCTCCTACAATGTGCAGTTCTTC
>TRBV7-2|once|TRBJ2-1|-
CASSSYTNNEQFF
TGTGCCAGCAGTTCCTACACTAACAATGAGCAGTTCTTC
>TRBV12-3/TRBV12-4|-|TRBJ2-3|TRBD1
CASSVTGGPSTDTQYF
TGTGCCAGCAGTGTTACAGGGGGCCCAAGCACAGATACGCAGTATTTT
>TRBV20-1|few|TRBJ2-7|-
CSATSPYEQYF
TGCAGTGCTACTAGTCCCTACGAGCAGTACTTC
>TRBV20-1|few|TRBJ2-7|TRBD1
CSARGGKRGRLYEQYF
TGCAGTGCTAGAGGAGGTAAAAGGGGGCGGCTCTACGAGCAGTACTTC
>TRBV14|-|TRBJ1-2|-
CASSPLPLGDYGYTF
TGTGCCAGCAGCCCTCTCCCCCTTGGCGACTATGGCTACACCTTC
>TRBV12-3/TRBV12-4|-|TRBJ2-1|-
CASSLRDPDYNEQFF
TGTGCCAGCAGTCTCCGGGACCCCGACTACAATGAGCAGTTCTTC
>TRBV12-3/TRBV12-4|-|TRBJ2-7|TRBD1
CASSRDSNSYEQYF
TGTGCCAGCAGTCGGGACAGCAACTCCTACGAGCAGTACTTC
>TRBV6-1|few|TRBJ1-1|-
CASSRTEYTEAFF
TGTGCCAGCAGTCGGACAGAATACACTGAAGCTTTCTTT
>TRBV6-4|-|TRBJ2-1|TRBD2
CASSGTSDPRRFF
TGTGCCAGCAGCGGGACTAGCGACCCCCGGCGGTTCTTC
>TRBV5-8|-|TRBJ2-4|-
CASSRSPGRMVYF
TGTGCCAGCAGCCGGTCCCCCGGGCGGATGGTGTACTTC
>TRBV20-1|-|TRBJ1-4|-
CSARMGSLNEKLFF
TGCAGTGCTAGAATGGGGTCCCTTAATGAAAAACTGTTTTTT